The clone carrying this T cell receptor beta chain was recorded only once. Its specificity is unknown. This sample was included in a study of shared clonotypes between healthy human individuals. On the study more broadly: Contributing individuals were two females and a few males aged 18 to 49. Study-wide results and limits: In this cohort, only blood was sampled, and tissue repertoires likely differ.

From germline, CDR1 is LGHNT and CDR2 FRNRAP. The CDR3 has 16 amino acids. Trimming removed 2 bases at V and 5 bases at J, with 18 bases between. Clones were read by immunoSEQ multiplex PCR, and TCRdb kept only the in-frame ones, dropping some. In the table there are about 2.3 million clones, just under 95% of which are singletons. This sequence was found in a man aged 18 to 29 in good health. Some clones in this sample may be carry-over from other donors' samples. V is TRBV12-5 and J is TRBJ2-5; either TRBD1 or TRBD2 may fit D (5 bases each). The sequenced sample consisted of naive CD4+ T cells from PBMCs. The subset: CD45RA+ positively selected. CDR3 region: CASGLTKGPRGETQYF. CDR3 in DNA: TGTGCTAGTGGTTTGACTAAGGGGCCAAGAGGGGAGACCCAGTACTTC.